Reported below is one T cell receptor (beta chain). What it recognizes is unknown. Primers: 60 Vbeta forward and 13 Jbeta reverse. TCRdb's table, derived via immunoSEQ multiplex PCR, lists solely in-frame clones and lacks some. This sample has some 150,000 clones; about 80% occur once, and the top ten carry less than 2%. Germline values: CDR1 DFQATT, CDR2 SNEGSKA (reference sequence). This CDR3 contains 10 residues. V dropped 5 bases and J dropped 8 bases, with 9 bases sitting between them. The entry originates in a study of cytomegalovirus exposure and HLA in healthy donors. The study, taken as a whole, reports: TCR beta V- and J-gene trimming was later associated with a missense DCLRE1C variant.

Sequencing was performed on PBMCs. This receptor was obtained from a woman aged 40 to 49 in good health and CMV-seronegative. The V call is TRBV20-1, the J call TRBJ1-2, with D possibly matching TRBD1 (5 bases). The CDR3 spells CSARGIGYTF. The CDR3 nucleotides are TGCAGTGCTCGGGGGATAGGCTACACCTTC.